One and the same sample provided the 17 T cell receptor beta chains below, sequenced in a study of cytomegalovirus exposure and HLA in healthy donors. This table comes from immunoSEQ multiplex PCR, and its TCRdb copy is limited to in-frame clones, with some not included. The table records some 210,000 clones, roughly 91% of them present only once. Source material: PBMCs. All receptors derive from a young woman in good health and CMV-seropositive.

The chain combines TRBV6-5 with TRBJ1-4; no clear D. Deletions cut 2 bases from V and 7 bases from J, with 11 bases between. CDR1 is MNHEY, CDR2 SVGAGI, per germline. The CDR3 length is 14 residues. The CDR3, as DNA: TGTGCCAGCAGTTACGGGAGGTTGGCTGAAAAACTGTTTTTT. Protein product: CASSYGRLAEKLFF.

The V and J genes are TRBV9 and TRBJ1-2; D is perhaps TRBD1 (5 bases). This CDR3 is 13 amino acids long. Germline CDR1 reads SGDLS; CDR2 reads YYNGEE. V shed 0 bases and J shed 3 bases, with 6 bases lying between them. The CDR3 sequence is CASSVATDYGYTF. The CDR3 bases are TGTGCCAGCAGCGTAGCGACAGACTATGGCTACACCTTC.

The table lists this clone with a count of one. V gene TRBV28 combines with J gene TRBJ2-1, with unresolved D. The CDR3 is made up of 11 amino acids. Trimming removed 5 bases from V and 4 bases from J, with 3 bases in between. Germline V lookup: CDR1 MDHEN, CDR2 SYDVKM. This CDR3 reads CASSPYNEQFF. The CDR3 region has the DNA TGTGCCAGCAGTCCATACAATGAGCAGTTCTTC.

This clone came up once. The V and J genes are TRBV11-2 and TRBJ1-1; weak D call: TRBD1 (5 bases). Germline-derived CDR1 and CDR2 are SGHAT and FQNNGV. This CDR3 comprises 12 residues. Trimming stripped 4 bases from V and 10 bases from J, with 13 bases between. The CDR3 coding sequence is TGTGCCAGCAGCTGGGGGAGGTCAGGAGCTTTCTTT. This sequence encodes CASSWGRSGAFF.

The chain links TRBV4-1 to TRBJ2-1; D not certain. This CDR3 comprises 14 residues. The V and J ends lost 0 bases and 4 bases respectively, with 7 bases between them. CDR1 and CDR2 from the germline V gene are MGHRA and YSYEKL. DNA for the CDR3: TGCGCCAGCAGCCAAGAGACTCCATACAATGAGCAGTTCTTC. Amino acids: CASSQETPYNEQFF.

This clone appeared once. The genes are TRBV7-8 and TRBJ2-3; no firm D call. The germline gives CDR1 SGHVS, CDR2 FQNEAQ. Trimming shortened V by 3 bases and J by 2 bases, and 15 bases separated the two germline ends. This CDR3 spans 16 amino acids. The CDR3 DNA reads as TGTGCCAGCAGCTTGACTTGGAGAGGCTTCACAGATACGCAGTATTTT. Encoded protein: CASSLTWRGFTDTQYF.

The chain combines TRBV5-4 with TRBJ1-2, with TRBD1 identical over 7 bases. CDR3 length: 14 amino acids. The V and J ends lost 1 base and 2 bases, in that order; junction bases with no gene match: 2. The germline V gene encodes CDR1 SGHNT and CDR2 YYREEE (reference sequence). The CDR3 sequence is CASSLKTGNYGYTF. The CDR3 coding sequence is TGTGCCAGCAGCTTGAAGACAGGGAACTATGGCTACACCTTC.

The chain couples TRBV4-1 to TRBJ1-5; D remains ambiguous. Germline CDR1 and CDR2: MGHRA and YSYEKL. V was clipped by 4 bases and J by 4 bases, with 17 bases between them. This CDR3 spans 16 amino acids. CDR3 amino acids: CASSPSTFKANQPQHF. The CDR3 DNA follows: TGCGCCAGCAGCCCGAGCACCTTTAAAGCGAATCAGCCCCAGCATTTT.

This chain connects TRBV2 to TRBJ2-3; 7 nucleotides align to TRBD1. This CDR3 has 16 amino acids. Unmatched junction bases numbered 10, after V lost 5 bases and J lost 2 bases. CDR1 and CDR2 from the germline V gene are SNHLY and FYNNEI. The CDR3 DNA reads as TGTGCCAGCAGTATCTCACAGGGGTCCGACACAGATACGCAGTATTTT. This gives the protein CASSISQGSDTDTQYF.

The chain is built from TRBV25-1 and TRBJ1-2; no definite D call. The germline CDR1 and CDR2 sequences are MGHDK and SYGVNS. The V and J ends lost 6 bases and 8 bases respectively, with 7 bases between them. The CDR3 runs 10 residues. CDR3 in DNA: TGTGCCAGCAGAGGGAGGGGCTACACCTTC. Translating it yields CASRGRGYTF.

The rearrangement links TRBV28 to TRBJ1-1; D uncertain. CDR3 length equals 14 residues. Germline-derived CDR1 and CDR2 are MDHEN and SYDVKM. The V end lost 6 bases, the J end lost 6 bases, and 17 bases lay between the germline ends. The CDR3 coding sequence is TGTGCCAGCAGGGACGTTGGAGGTTTACCTGAAGCTTTCTTT. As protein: CASRDVGGLPEAFF.

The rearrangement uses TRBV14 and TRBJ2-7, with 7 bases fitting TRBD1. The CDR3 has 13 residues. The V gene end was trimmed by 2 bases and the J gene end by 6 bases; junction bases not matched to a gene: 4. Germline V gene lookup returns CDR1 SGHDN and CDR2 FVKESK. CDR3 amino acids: CASSQTRGTEQYF. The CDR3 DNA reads TGTGCCAGCAGCCAAACCAGGGGGACCGAGCAGTACTTC.

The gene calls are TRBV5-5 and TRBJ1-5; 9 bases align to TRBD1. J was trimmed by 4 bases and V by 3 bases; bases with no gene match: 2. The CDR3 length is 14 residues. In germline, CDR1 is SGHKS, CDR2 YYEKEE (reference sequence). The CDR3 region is CASSWGQGNQPQHF. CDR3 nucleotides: TGTGCCAGCAGCTGGGGACAGGGAAATCAGCCCCAGCATTTT. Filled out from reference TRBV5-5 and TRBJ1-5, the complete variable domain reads DAGVTQSPTHLIKTRGQQVTLRCSPISGHKSVSWYQQVLGQGPQFIFQYYEKEERGRGNFPDRFSARQFPNYSSELNVNALLLGDSALYLCASSWGQGNQPQHFGDGTRLSIL.

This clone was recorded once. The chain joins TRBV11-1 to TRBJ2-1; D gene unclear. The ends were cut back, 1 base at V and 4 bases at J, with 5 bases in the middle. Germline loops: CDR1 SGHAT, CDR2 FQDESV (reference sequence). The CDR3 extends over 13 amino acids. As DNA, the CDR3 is TGTGCCAGCAGCTTAGGACAATACAATGAGCAGTTCTTC. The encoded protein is CASSLGQYNEQFF.

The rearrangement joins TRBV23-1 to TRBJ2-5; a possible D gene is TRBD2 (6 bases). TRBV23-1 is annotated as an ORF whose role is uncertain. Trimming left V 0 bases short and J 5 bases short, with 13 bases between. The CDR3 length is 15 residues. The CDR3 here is CASSQSTGSGETQYF. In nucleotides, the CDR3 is TGCGCCAGCAGTCAATCCACCGGGAGTGGGGAGACCCAGTACTTC.

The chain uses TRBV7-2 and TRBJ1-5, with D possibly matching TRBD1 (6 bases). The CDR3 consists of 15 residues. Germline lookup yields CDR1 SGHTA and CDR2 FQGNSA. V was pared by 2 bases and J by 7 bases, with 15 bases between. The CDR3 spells CASSLFGGAWQPQHF. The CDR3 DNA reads TGTGCCAGCAGCTTATTCGGGGGGGCTTGGCAGCCCCAGCATTTT.

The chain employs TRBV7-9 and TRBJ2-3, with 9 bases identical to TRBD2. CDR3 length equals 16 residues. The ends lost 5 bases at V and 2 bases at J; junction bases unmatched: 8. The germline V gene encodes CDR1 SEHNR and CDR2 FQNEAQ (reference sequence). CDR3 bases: TGTGCCAGCAGCCAGAAGACTAGCGGATCCACAGATACGCAGTATTTT. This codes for CASSQKTSGSTDTQYF.